This TCR beta chain was recovered during a study of human T cells and chemical hapten exposure. Turning to the study itself: Minor volume differences among pooled libraries chiefly drove per-sample TCR yield variation.

Study-level findings and limits: No alteration of TCRs above 1 in 1000 frequency was seen with DPC sensitization. PT1 expanded TCR numbers tracked positively with patch test score.

Individual cDNA molecules (in the library) carried attached unique molecular identifiers. TCRdb reprocessed the RACE reads via MiXCR and lists one record per CDR3 protein. The table includes about 34,000 distinct CDR3 sequences, over 5.5% detected once. V lost 1 base, J lost 7 bases, and 12 bases lay in between. Germline CDR1 and CDR2: SGDLS and YYNGEE. The length of the CDR3 is 15 residues. Time point reported: patch test 1, 2 weeks after DPC sensitization. The treatment: therapeutic diphenylcyclopropenone sensitization with weekly scalp DPC. Unfractionated whole blood was the source of the extracted total RNA. Within the sample, this clonotype is medium-sized. Its antigen is as yet unknown.

The clonotype comes from a woman aged 30 to 39 with alopecia areata. Some clones in this sample may be carry-over from other donors' samples. V is TRBV9 and J is TRBJ1-6; D uncertain. This specimen consisted of whole blood, obtained in connection with sensitization to the hapten diphenylcyclopropenone (DPC). The CDR3 loop is CASSVTEGWNSPLHF. CDR3 DNA sequence: TGTGCCAGCAGCGTAACGGAGGGCTGGAATTCACCCCTCCACTTT.